The 20 T cell receptor beta chains given below trace back to one sample, sequenced in a study of T cell clones after liver transplantation. The assay was immunoSEQ multiplex PCR, and TCRdb's table has in-frame clones only and misses some. The table has 68,000 or so clones, about 80% seen once; the top ten hold 0.55% to 0.75%. Sequences were derived from CD4+ T cells from blood, sampled before liver transplant. The receptors shown here come from a human donor who received a liver transplant.

The rearrangement joins TRBV9 to TRBJ1-4; 8 nucleotides line up with TRBD1. Germline CDR1 and CDR2: SGDLS and YYNGEE. V was clipped by 1 base and J by 5 bases; unmatched bases: 4. The CDR3 sequence is 15 residues long. CDR3 sequence reads: CASSVHGTGNEKLFF. DNA of the CDR3: TGTGCCAGCAGCGTACATGGGACAGGAAATGAAAAACTGTTTTTT.

The chain has TRBV7-2 and TRBJ2-6, with a possible D match to TRBD2 (6 bases). The V end lost 4 bases, the J end lost 0 bases, and 10 bases lay between the germline ends. The CDR3 contains 16 residues. The germline CDR1 and CDR2 sequences are SGHTA and FQGNSA. CDR3 sequence reads: CASSSGTDSGANVLTF. The CDR3 coding sequence is TGTGCCAGCAGCTCAGGGACTGACTCTGGGGCCAACGTCCTGACTTTC.

In its sample, this clone was seen once. CDR3 bases: TGTGCCAGCAGCGACATAGGGGGTTCCTCTGGAAACACCATATATTTT. It specifies CASSDIGGSSGNTIYF. The V call is TRBV5-6, the J call TRBJ1-3; D perhaps matches TRBD1 (6 bases). V was trimmed by 4 bases and J by 0 bases, leaving 14 bases between them. The CDR3 consists of 16 residues. Germline CDR1 and CDR2: SGHDT and YYEEEE.

The chain links TRBV15 to TRBJ2-1; D is possibly TRBD2 (6 bases). V lost 0 bases to trimming and J lost 12 bases, with 15 bases between them. The germline V gene encodes CDR1 LNHNV and CDR2 YYDKDF (reference sequence). The CDR3 covers 14 residues. The CDR3 DNA reads as TGTGCCACCAGCAGAGATCAGGGTAGCGGCCTGCAGTTCTTC. Amino acid sequence: CATSRDQGSGLQFF.

This chain joins TRBV5-1 and TRBJ2-3, with 7 bases fitting TRBD2. The CDR3 consists of 16 residues. Germline V lookup: CDR1 SGHRS, CDR2 YFSETQ. V lost 4 bases, J lost 5 bases, and 13 bases stayed unmatched. For the CDR3, the DNA is TGCGCCAGCAGCCTCCTACGAGCGGGCGGGGGAGATACGCAGTATTTT. It codes for CASSLLRAGGGDTQYF.

This chain uses TRBV12-5 with TRBJ2-1; D gene unclear. Germline V CDR1 and CDR2: LGHNT, FRNRAP. V lost 6 bases and J 2 bases, leaving 8 bases between the germline ends. This CDR3 contains 13 residues. CDR3 protein: CASGSLPYNEQFF. In DNA form, the CDR3 reads TGTGCTAGTGGGAGTCTCCCCTACAATGAGCAGTTCTTC. The complete variable domain, with remaining parts taken from reference TRBV12-5 and TRBJ2-1, reads DARVTQTPRHKVTEMGQEVTMRCQPILGHNTVFWYRQTMMQGLELLAYFRNRAPLDDSGMPKDRFSAEMPDATLATLKIQPSEPRDSAVYFCASGSLPYNEQFFGPGTRLTVL.

The V call is TRBV29-1, the J call TRBJ1-1; 11 nucleotides match TRBD1. The CDR3 contains 15 residues. After removal of 7 bases from V and 5 bases from J, the junction contained 12 bases not matched to a gene. The V gene's germline CDR1 is SQVTM and CDR2 ANQGSEA. The DNA of the CDR3 is TGCAGCGCCGCCGGGACAGGGGGAAAACTGACTGAAGCTTTCTTT. This codes for CSAAGTGGKLTEAFF. Filled out from reference TRBV29-1 and TRBJ1-1, the complete variable domain reads SAVISQKPSRDICQRGTSLTIQCQVDSQVTMMFWYRQQPGQSLTLIATANQGSEATYESGFVIDKFPISRPNLTFSTLTVSNMSPEDSSIYLCSAAGTGGKLTEAFFGQGTRLTVV.

This clone was seen more than once but under ten times. This rearrangement joins TRBV14 to TRBJ2-7; no reliable D call. Germline values: CDR1 SGHDN, CDR2 FVKESK. V lost 0 bases and J lost 3, with 12 bases in between. The CDR3 totals 15 residues. CDR3 region: CASSQDSVSYYEQYF. In DNA form, the CDR3 reads TGTGCCAGCAGCCAAGATTCAGTGTCCTACTACGAGCAGTACTTC.

Notes on this clone: The germline gene is not matched at one end of the junction; a read error may be the cause. The V gene is TRBV2, the J gene TRBJ2-4; TRBD1 matches 9 bases. There are 13 residues in the CDR3. The germline gives CDR1 SNHLY, CDR2 FYNNEI. The CDR3: CASTEQGAGIQYF. As DNA, the CDR3 is TGTGCCAGCACTGAACAGGGGGCCGGCATTCAGTACTTC.

CDR3 amino acids: CASSLDGHRGNTIYF. The CDR3 nucleotides are TGTGCCAGCAGCTTGGACGGCCACCGAGGAAACACCATATATTTT. This chain uses TRBV7-9 with TRBJ1-3; D ambiguous. CDR1 and CDR2 (germline): SEHNR, FQNEAQ (reference sequence). This CDR3 spans 15 amino acids. V lost 3 bases and J lost 4, with 13 bases in between.

The chain is built from TRBV18 and TRBJ2-2; D call uncertain. V lost 3 bases to trimming and J lost 2 bases, with 10 bases between them. Germline V gene lookup returns CDR1 KGHSH and CDR2 LQKENI. The CDR3 length is 15 residues. The CDR3 loop is CASSPTTRNTGELFF. CDR3 DNA: TGTGCCAGCTCACCGACCACGAGAAACACCGGGGAGCTGTTTTTT.

This clone occurred once. The chain combines TRBV27 with TRBJ1-5; no firm D call. CDR1 and CDR2 from the germline V gene are MNHEY and SMNVEV (reference sequence). The V end was cut by 3 bases, the J end by 6 bases, with 9 bases between. The CDR3 is 13 amino acids. For the CDR3, the DNA is TGTGCCAGCAGTTTGACTCTCGTTCAGCCCCAGCATTTT. This translates into CASSLTLVQPQHF.

The chain links TRBV27 to TRBJ1-2; D is undetermined. Germline CDR1 MNHEY, CDR2 SMNVEV (reference sequence). The ends were cut back, 5 bases at V and 0 bases at J, with 13 bases in the middle. This CDR3 contains 15 residues. CDR3 sequence: CASSASDPSNYGYTF. As DNA, the CDR3 is TGTGCCAGCAGTGCTAGTGACCCCTCTAACTATGGCTACACCTTC.

This clone was detected a few times. The CDR3 region has the DNA TGTGCCAGCAGTCCCGAAGGGGGGCCGATCCCCTACGAGCAGTACTTC. It codes for CASSPEGGPIPYEQYF. The rearrangement links TRBV28 to TRBJ2-7, with D perhaps matching TRBD1 or TRBD2 (6 bases each). This CDR3 has 16 amino acids. V lost 5 bases to trimming and J lost 2 bases, with 19 bases between them. Germline V gives CDR1 MDHEN, CDR2 SYDVKM.

Note on this clone: The sample carries other DNA sequences with the same CDR3. The J gene is TRBJ1-5, the V gene TRBV7-2, with D uncertain. Germline-derived CDR1 and CDR2 are SGHTA and FQGNSA. Trimming took off 2 bases at V and 7 bases at J, with 6 bases between the two ends. This CDR3 has 12 residues. The CDR3 reads CASSLSRQPQHF. The CDR3 DNA reads TGTGCCAGCAGCTTATCGAGGCAGCCCCAGCATTTT.

The rearrangement joins TRBV6-1 to TRBJ1-2, with 9 bases fitting TRBD1. This CDR3 has 13 residues. V lost 6 bases, J lost 7 bases, and 6 bases stayed unmatched. CDR1 is MNHNS and CDR2 is SASEGT in the germline V gene. CDR3 coding DNA: TGTGCCAGCAGCCAACAGGGGGCGGGTGGCTACACCTTC. Translated: CASSQQGAGGYTF.

V gene TRBV9 combines with J gene TRBJ2-3, with D possibly TRBD1 on 6 matching bases. The CDR3 has 13 residues. V lost 5 bases and J lost 1, with 8 bases in between. Germline V gives CDR1 SGDLS, CDR2 YYNGEE. CDR3 loop: CASSRTGTDTQYF. CDR3 DNA sequence: TGTGCCAGCAGTCGGACAGGCACAGATACGCAGTATTTT.

This chain connects TRBV5-1 to TRBJ1-1; the D gene is possibly TRBD1 (6 bases). The germline V gene encodes CDR1 SGHRS and CDR2 YFSETQ. V was clipped by 4 bases and J by 1 base, with 17 bases between them. This CDR3 has 16 amino acids. CDR3 in DNA: TGCGCCAGCAGCCCTAACCCACAGGGTCAGAACACTGAAGCTTTCTTT. Translated, it gives CASSPNPQGQNTEAFF. Full variable domain (missing parts from reference TRBV5-1 and TRBJ1-1): KAGVTQTPRYLIKTRGQQVTLSCSPISGHRSVSWYQQTPGQGLQFLFEYFSETQRNKGNFPGRFSGRQFSNSRSEMNVSTLELGDSALYLCASSPNPQGQNTEAFFGQGTRLTVV.

This clone appeared a few times. The chain couples TRBV7-6 to TRBJ1-4; 7 bases line up with TRBD1. The trim removed 5 bases at V and 3 bases at J, leaving 3 bases unmatched. Germline V lookup: CDR1 SGHVS, CDR2 FNYEAQ. The CDR3 extends over 14 amino acids. CDR3: CASSPGQANEKLFF. The CDR3 nucleotides read TGTGCCAGCAGCCCTGGACAGGCTAATGAAAAACTGTTTTTT.

This clone came up a few times. The chain joins TRBV5-1 to TRBJ1-1; no clear D gene. V lost 0 bases to trimming and J lost 5 bases, with 11 bases between them. The CDR3 has 14 residues. Per germline, CDR1 SGHRS and CDR2 YFSETQ. Written as DNA, the CDR3 is TGCGCCAGCAGCTTGGATAACACCGGGACTGAAGCTTTCTTT. Translated, it gives CASSLDNTGTEAFF.